This is a list of T cell receptor beta chains from one sample in a study of T-cell reconstitution after alpha-beta-depleted transplantation in children. TCRdb re-analysed the PCR reads in MiXCR, keeping a single row per CDR3 protein. The repertoire consists of some 550,000 distinct CDR3 sequences, with about 18% occurring once and the leading ten covering over 3%. The sequencing here drew on PBMCs from the stem cell graft donor, taken from the stem cell graft. Every receptor here comes from a human donor who donated a stem cell graft to a child with acute lymphoblastic leukemia. CDR3s include the opening cysteine and the closing phenylalanine or tryptophan. A D gene is named only where the DNA matches it firmly. Clone size is not always given. Where it is, it says once, few, many or a class for expanded clones.

cdr3_length j_call d_call clone_size v_call cdr3_nt cdr3_aa
16 TRBJ2-6 - few TRBV6-1 TGTGCCAGCAGGATCGCAGGTTACTCTGGGGCCAACGTCCTGACTTTC CASRIAGYSGANVLTF
15 TRBJ2-3 TRBD2 few TRBV5-1 TGCGCCAGCAGCTTGATAGCGGGAGAGACAGATACGCAGTATTTT CASSLIAGETDTQYF
15 TRBJ1-5 TRBD1 - TRBV7-6 TGTGCCAGCAGCTTAGAAGCAGGGGGCGATCAGCCCCAGCATTTT CASSLEAGGDQPQHF
15 TRBJ2-7 - - TRBV19 TGTGCCAGTAGTATCCGGATCCGGGAATCCTACGAGCAGTACTTC CASSIRIRESYEQYF
13 TRBJ2-7 - few TRBV10-3 TGTGCCATCAGTGAGTCGGGAGGCACCGAGCAGTACTTC CAISESGGTEQYF
16 TRBJ1-2 - few TRBV7-8 TGTGCCAGCAGCTTCAGCGGGGGGTCCTTGGACTATGGCTACACCTTC CASSFSGGSLDYGYTF
17 TRBJ2-2 - - TRBV5-1 TGCGCCAGCAGCCAAAAGTTACGGAGGAGGAACACCGGGGAGCTGTTTTTT CASSQKLRRRNTGELFF
16 TRBJ1-2 - - TRBV12-3/TRBV12-4 TGTGCCAGCAGTTTATTGGGGTCCCCTTCCAACTATGGCTACACCTTC CASSLLGSPSNYGYTF
12 TRBJ1-1 TRBD1 - TRBV29-1 TGCAGCACGTCCGGGACAGTCACTGAAGCTTTCTTT CSTSGTVTEAFF
16 TRBJ2-3 TRBD1 few TRBV5-1 TGCGCCAGCAGCTTGGACGGGACAGGGGCCACAGATACGCAGTATTTT CASSLDGTGATDTQYF
15 TRBJ2-7 TRBD2 once TRBV7-8 TGTGCCAGCAGGGACATAGCGGGAGCCCCCTACGAGCAGTACTTC CASRDIAGAPYEQYF
12 TRBJ2-7 TRBD1 - TRBV29-1 TGCAGCGTTAGCAGGGGGCCCTACGAGCAGTACTTC CSVSRGPYEQYF
16 TRBJ1-3 - - TRBV10-3 TGTGCCATCAGTGAAGCCCCCATACCCTCTGGAAACACCATATATTTT CAISEAPIPSGNTIYF
16 TRBJ2-3 TRBD2 - TRBV7-6 TGTGCCAGCAGCTTAGAGGGCGGGGAGGGCGCAGATACGCAGTATTTT CASSLEGGEGADTQYF
14 TRBJ2-1 TRBD1 few TRBV6-1 TGTGCCAGCAGCTCCGGACAGGGGATCTATGAGCAGTTCTTC CASSSGQGIYEQFF
13 TRBJ2-3 - few TRBV24-1 TGTGCCACCAGTGATTCATCGGGAGCTACGCAGTATTTT CATSDSSGATQYF
14 TRBJ1-2 - - TRBV20-1 TGCAGTGCTAGAGATCAGGAGGCGGGTGGTGGCTACACCTTC CSARDQEAGGGYTF
18 TRBJ2-4 - - TRBV5-1 TGCGCCAGCAGCTTGGGGGGTACAGGTTCTGGGGCCAAAAACATTCAGTACTTC CASSLGGTGSGAKNIQYF
15 TRBJ1-2 TRBD1 few TRBV13 TGTGCCAGCAGCCCGGGACAGGGGGCACACTATGGCTACACCTTC CASSPGQGAHYGYTF
14 TRBJ1-5 - - TRBV9 TGTGCCAGCAGCGTAGATTCAGGCAATCAGCCCCAGCATTTT CASSVDSGNQPQHF
16 TRBJ2-3 - few TRBV20-1 TGCAGTGCTAGTGCCAAGCGGAGCCAAGACACAGATACGCAGTATTTT CSASAKRSQDTDTQYF
16 TRBJ1-2 TRBD1 - TRBV12-3/TRBV12-4 TGTGCCAGCAGCCTTGACAGGGGAAGGGTATCGGTTGGCTACACCTTC CASSLDRGRVSVGYTF
13 TRBJ2-7 - - TRBV10-2 TGCGCCAGCAGTGGCAGTAGTCACTACGAGCAGTACTTC CASSGSSHYEQYF
14 TRBJ2-1 - - TRBV7-2 TGTGCCAGCAGCTTAGCTCTCGACTACAATGAGCAGTTCTTC CASSLALDYNEQFF
11 TRBJ2-1 TRBD2 few TRBV7-9 TGTGCCAGCAGCTCGAGCGGGATGCAGTTCTTC CASSSSGMQFF
14 TRBJ1-2 - many TRBV12-3/TRBV12-4 TGTGCCAGCAGTTTCGGGCCTGCTAACTATGGCTACACCTTC CASSFGPANYGYTF
16 TRBJ1-4 TRBD1 - TRBV18 TGTGCCAGCTCACCCCGGGACAGTTCAACTAATGAAAAACTGTTTTTT CASSPRDSSTNEKLFF
19 TRBJ2-7 TRBD2 once TRBV11-1 TGTGCCAGCAGCTATTCCGGGACTAGCGGGGTACCTACGTTTATCGAGCAGTACTTC CASSYSGTSGVPTFIEQYF
15 TRBJ2-7 - once TRBV4-2 TGTGCCAGCAGCCAAGTGGCTAGAGGTCAGGGCGAGCAGTACTTC CASSQVARGQGEQYF
12 TRBJ1-1 - - TRBV6-5 TGTGCCAGCAGTTACTTAGGCGCTGAAGCTTTCTTT CASSYLGAEAFF
13 TRBJ1-2 - few TRBV2 TGTGCCAGCAGTGTGACAACAAACTATGGCTACACCTTC CASSVTTNYGYTF
14 TRBJ2-7 TRBD1 - TRBV12-3/TRBV12-4 TGTGCCAGCAGGGCCCGGACAGGCCCCTACGAGCAGTACTTC CASRARTGPYEQYF
19 TRBJ2-1 TRBD2 - TRBV3-1 TGTGCCAGCAGCCAAGCGGTCGCTAGCGGGGGCCCTAGGAGGAATGAGCAGTTCTTC CASSQAVASGGPRRNEQFF
18 TRBJ1-5 - - TRBV19 TGTGCCAGTAGTATCATGGCTCTGAGCTTCGGTGGCAATCAGCCCCAGCATTTT CASSIMALSFGGNQPQHF
15 TRBJ1-3 - few TRBV15 TGTGCCACCAGCAGAGATCGGCAGGGCGGAAACACCATATATTTT CATSRDRQGGNTIYF
15 TRBJ2-7 - few TRBV12-3/TRBV12-4 TGTGCCAGCAGTTTTAGGCCCGGTTTGGGCCACGAGCAGTACTTC CASSFRPGLGHEQYF